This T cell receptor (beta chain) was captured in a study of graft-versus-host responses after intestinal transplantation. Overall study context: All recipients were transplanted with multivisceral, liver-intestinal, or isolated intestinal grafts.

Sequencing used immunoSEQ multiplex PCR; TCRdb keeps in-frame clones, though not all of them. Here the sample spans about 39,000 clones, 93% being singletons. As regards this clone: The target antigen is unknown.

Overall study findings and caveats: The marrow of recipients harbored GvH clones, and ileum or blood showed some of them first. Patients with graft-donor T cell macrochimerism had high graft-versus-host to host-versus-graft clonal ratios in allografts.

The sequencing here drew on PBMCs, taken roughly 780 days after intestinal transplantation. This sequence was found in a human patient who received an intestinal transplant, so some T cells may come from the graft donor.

The CDR3 sequence: CASSYSAGGPYEQYF. The CDR3 coding sequence is TGTGCCAGCAGTTACTCGGCGGGGGGGCCCTACGAGCAGTACTTC. The V gene is TRBV6-5, the J gene TRBJ2-7, with 9 bases lining up with TRBD2. The CDR3 totals 15 residues. V gave up 0 bases and J gave up 2 bases; unmatched junction bases: 2. Germline V gene data show CDR1 as MNHEY and CDR2 as SVGAGI.